This TCR beta chain comes out of a study of blood T cells in healthy people across ages (dated by TCRdb to between 2015 and 2016). At the level of the whole study: In model experiments, template switching captured about one uniquely barcoded TCR beta cDNA molecule for every two T cells. The donors were divided into four age groups: young (average about 15 years), middle-aged (about 39), aged (under 70) and long-lived (about 90). Using the same blood draw, the study looked at two additional independent replicas of 1 million unique cDNA reads for two donors, one aged 18 to 29 and the other aged 80 or older. Donors of different ages were randomly distributed across sequencing lanes to avoid experimental bias. The study measured age-related changes in TCR beta repertoire diversity using deep sequencing normalized with unique cDNA molecular identifiers.

The CDR3 starts with the cysteine, ends with the phenylalanine, and has 15 residues. Solely the CDR3 DNA is kept, with 45 bases framed from the first base. Cut back by 6 bases and 0 bases, the V and J ends lie 14 bases apart. General conclusions and limits of the study: Because profiling used bulk unsorted PBMCs, naive and antigen-experienced compartments could not be compared conclusively. Compared with the aged group, the long-lived group had more naive CD4+ T cells, fewer expanded clones and increased TCR diversity, a pattern suggesting age selection. As age increased, observed TCR beta diversity per million T cells dropped in a roughly linear way, and a significant reduction was already evident by age 40. A strong correlation was found between observed TCR beta diversity and the percentage of naive T cells measured by flow cytometry. Estimates of total diversity from one million sequenced T cells were regarded as lower bounds and underestimates. The CMV infection status of donors was not known, potentially confounding age-related changes in expanded clonotypes.

The donors were 40 or so Caucasian individuals from Russia, aged about 6 to 95 years, who were systemically healthy. Each donor gave 8 to 10 milliliters of peripheral blood, drawn into EDTA-treated Vacutainer tubes. Ficoll-Paque density-gradient centrifugation was used to isolate PBMCs, with at least 7 million per sample. Trizol reagent was used to extract total RNA from PBMCs, with at least 5.5 micrograms per sample. The percentages of naive CD45RAhigh/CD27high T cells were determined by flow cytometry on a PBMC aliquot from every donor. To prepare the library, 5' RACE was applied. The instrument given in TCRdb is Illumina HiSeq 2500. A second PCR of about 7 to 12 cycles was performed with a sample-barcoded 5' primer and a J-beta primer mix. A template-switch 5' adaptor carrying 12 random nucleotides introduced a unique molecular identifier onto each TCR beta cDNA molecule. Each sample yielded at least 2.5 million CDR3-containing paired-end reads. The Mint cDNA synthesis kit, primed by a TRBC-specific oligonucleotide, was used to synthesize first-strand cDNA from all RNA. All cDNA was treated with uracil-DNA glycosylase and then went through a first 18-cycle PCR with the universal primers M1SS and BC2_uni_R. In the authors' own workflow: For normalization, 1 million high-quality reads were randomly selected from each sample, with every read carrying a distinct molecular identifier. Instead of being binned into consensus sequences, reads with shared molecular identifiers were discarded. MiTCR, set to a Q25 quality threshold and the strictest error-elimination algorithm, was used for CDR3 identification, clonotype clustering and error correction. A nonparametric unseen species model using Euler transformation provided a lower-bound estimate of total TCR beta diversity. The public sequencing data were trimmed at Q25 with fastp and processed into clonotypes with MiXCR by TCRdb, which kept only in-frame beta chains. Each CDR3 protein appears once, grouped with its most common genes and DNA. These V and J calls derive from TCRdb rather than the authors' analysis. In all, the sample holds 1.5 million to 2 million distinct CDR3 sequences, and roughly 30% of those were seen once. Roughly 8% of the sample rests with the top ten.

For this clonotype: The antigen this receptor binds is unknown. Base qualities are not recorded, but no much larger clone differs from it by a single base.

The chain couples TRBV12-3 or TRBV12-4 to TRBJ2-5, with an unclear D gene assignment. The sample consisted of blood. The receptor comes from a woman aged 25 to 39 in good health. The CDR3 region reads CASRRDNGYQETQYF. The DNA reads as follows: TGTGCCAGCAGGCGAGATAACGGGTACCAAGAGACCCAGTACTTC.